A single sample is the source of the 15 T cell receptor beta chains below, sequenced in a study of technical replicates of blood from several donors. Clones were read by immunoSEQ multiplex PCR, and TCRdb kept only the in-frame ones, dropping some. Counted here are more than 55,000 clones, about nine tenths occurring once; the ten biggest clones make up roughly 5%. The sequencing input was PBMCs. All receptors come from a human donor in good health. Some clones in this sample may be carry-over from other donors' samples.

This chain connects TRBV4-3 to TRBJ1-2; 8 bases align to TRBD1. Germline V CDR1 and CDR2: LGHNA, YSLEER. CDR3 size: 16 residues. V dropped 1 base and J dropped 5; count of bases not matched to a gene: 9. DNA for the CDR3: TGCGCCAGCAGCCAAGTCATAGACAGGGGATTGTATGGCTACACCTTC. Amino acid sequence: CASSQVIDRGLYGYTF.

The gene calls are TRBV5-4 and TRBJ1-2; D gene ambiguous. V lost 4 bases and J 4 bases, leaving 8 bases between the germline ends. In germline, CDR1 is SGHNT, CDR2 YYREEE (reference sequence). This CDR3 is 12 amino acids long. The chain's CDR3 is CASSGRAYGYTF. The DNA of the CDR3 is TGTGCCAGCAGCGGGAGAGCCTATGGCTACACCTTC.

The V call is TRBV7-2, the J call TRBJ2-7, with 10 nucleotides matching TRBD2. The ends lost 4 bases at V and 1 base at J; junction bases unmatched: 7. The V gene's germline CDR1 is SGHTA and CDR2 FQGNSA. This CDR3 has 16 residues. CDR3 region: CASSSIAGGPSYEQYF. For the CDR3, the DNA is TGTGCCAGCAGCTCGATAGCGGGAGGCCCTTCCTACGAGCAGTACTTC.

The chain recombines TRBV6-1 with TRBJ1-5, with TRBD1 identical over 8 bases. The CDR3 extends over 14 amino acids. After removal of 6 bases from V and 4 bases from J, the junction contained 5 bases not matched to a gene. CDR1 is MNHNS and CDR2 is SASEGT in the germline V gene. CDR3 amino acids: CASRDRVGNQPQHF. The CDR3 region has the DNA TGTGCCAGCAGGGACAGGGTTGGGAATCAGCCCCAGCATTTT.

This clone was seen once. The CDR3 protein is CASSLGVAATGGYTF. Here the CDR3 DNA reads TGTGCCAGCAGCTTAGGAGTTGCCGCAACCGGGGGCTACACCTTC. The V and J genes are TRBV7-9 and TRBJ1-2; D unresolved. The CDR3 has 15 residues. The ends were cut back, 1 base at V and 8 bases at J, with 17 bases in the middle. The germline gives CDR1 SEHNR, CDR2 FQNEAQ (reference sequence).

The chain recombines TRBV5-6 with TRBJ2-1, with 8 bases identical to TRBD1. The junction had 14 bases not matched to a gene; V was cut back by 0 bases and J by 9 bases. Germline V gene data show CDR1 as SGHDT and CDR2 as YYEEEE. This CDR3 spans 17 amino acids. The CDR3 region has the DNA TGTGCCAGCAGCTTGGTTTTATTCGGACAGGGACCCCCTGAGCAGTTCTTC. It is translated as CASSLVLFGQGPPEQFF. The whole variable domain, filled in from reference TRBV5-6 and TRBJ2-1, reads DAGVTQSPTHLIKTRGQQVTLRCSPKSGHDTVSWYQQALGQGPQFIFQYYEEEERQRGNFPDRFSGHQFPNYSSELNVNALLLGDSALYLCASSLVLFGQGPPEQFFGPGTRLTVL.

CDR3 nucleotides: TGCGCCAGCAGCCAAGGCAGGCTAGCGGGAGTCACCGAGCAGTACTTC. Protein sequence: CASSQGRLAGVTEQYF. This chain links TRBV4-3 with TRBJ2-7, with 10 bases identical to TRBD2. Germline V gene lookup returns CDR1 LGHNA and CDR2 YSLEER. The CDR3 runs to 16 residues. The V gene end was trimmed by 1 base and the J gene end by 6 bases; junction bases not matched to a gene: 9.

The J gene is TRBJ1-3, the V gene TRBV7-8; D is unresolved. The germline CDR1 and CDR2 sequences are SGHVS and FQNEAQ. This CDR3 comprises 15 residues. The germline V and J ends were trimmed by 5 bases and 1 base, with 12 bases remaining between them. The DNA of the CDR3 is TGTGCCAGCAGCCCAATAATCGGGTCTGGAAACACCATATATTTT. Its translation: CASSPIIGSGNTIYF.

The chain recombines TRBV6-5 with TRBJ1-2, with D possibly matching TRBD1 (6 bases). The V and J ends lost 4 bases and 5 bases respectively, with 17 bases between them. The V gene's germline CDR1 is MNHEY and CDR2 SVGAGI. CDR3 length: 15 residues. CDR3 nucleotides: TGTGCCAGCAGTTCCCCTGGGGGGGCTGATTATGGCTACACCTTC. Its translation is CASSSPGGADYGYTF.

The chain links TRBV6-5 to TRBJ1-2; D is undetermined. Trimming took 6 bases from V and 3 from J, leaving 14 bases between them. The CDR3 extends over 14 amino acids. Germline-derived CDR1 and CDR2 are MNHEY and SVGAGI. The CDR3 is CASSPLHPYYGYTF. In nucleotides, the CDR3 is TGTGCCAGCAGCCCATTACACCCCTACTATGGCTACACCTTC.

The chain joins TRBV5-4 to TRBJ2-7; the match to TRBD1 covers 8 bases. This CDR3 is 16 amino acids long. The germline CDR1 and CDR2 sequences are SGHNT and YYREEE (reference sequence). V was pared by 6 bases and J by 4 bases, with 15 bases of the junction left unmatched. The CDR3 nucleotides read TGTGCCAGCAACCCCAGTGGGGGCAGGGGGCTTTACGAGCAGTACTTC. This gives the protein CASNPSGGRGLYEQYF.

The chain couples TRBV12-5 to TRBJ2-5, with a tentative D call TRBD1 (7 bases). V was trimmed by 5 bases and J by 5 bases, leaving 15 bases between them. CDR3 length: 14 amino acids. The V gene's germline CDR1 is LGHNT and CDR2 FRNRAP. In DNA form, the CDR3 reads TGTGCTAGTGGTATAACAGGGGCGGGGGAGACCCAGTACTTC. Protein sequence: CASGITGAGETQYF.

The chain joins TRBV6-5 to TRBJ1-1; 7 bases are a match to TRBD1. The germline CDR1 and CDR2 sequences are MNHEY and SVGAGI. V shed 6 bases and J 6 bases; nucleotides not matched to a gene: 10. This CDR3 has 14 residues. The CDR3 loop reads CASRPTGAPAEAFF. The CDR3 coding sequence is TGTGCCAGCAGGCCCACAGGGGCGCCGGCTGAAGCTTTCTTT.

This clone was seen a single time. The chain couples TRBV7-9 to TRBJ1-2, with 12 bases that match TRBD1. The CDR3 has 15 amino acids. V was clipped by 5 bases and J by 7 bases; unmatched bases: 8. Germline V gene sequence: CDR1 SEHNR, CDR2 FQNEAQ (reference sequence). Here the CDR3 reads CASSLGTGGLGGYTF. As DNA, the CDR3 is TGTGCCAGCAGCCTCGGGACAGGGGGCCTCGGTGGCTACACCTTC.

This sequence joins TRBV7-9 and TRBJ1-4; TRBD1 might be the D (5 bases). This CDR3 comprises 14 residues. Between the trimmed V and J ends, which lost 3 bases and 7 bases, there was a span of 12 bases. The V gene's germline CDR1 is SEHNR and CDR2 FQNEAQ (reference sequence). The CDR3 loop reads CASSFRGSGEKLFF. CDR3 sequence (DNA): TGTGCCAGCAGCTTTCGGGGGTCTGGTGAAAAACTGTTTTTT.